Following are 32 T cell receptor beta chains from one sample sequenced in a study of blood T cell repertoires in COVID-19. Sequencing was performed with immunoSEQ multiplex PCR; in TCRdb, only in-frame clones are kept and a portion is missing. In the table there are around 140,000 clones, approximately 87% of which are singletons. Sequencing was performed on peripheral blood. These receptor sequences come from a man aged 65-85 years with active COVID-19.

Here the CDR3 DNA reads TGTGCCAGCAGCACCCGCGCCGGGACAGGCCGGATGAACACTGAAGCTTTCTTT. Translation: CASSTRAGTGRMNTEAFF. The chain joins TRBV13 to TRBJ1-1; 8 bases agree with TRBD1. This CDR3 has 18 residues. Trimming removed 5 bases from V and 0 bases from J; junction bases left unmatched: 14. Germline V CDR1 and CDR2: PRHDT, FYEKMQ (reference sequence).

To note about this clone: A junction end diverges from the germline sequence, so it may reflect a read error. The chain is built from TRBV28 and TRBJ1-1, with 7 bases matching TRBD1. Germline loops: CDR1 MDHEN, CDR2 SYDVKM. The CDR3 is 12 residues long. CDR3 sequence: CASSLPPSDRAF. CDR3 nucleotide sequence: TGTGCCAGCAGTTTACCCCCTTCCGACAGGGCGTTT.

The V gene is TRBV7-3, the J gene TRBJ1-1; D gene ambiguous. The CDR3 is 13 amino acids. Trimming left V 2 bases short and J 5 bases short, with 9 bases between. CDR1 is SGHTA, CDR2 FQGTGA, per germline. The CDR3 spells CASSLGSSTEAFF. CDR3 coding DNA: TGTGCCAGCAGCTTAGGTAGCTCTACTGAAGCTTTCTTT.

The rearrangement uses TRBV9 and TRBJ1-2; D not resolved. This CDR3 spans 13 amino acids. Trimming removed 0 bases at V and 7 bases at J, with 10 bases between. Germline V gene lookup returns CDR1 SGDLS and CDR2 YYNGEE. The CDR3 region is CASSVAGWGGYTF. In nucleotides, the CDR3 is TGTGCCAGCAGCGTAGCGGGGTGGGGTGGCTACACCTTC.

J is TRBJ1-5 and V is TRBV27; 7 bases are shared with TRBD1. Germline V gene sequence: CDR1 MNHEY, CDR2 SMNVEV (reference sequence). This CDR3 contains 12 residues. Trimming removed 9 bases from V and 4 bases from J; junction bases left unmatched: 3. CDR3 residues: CASRGPNQPQHF. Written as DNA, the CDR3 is TGTGCCAGTAGGGGGCCGAATCAGCCCCAGCATTTT.

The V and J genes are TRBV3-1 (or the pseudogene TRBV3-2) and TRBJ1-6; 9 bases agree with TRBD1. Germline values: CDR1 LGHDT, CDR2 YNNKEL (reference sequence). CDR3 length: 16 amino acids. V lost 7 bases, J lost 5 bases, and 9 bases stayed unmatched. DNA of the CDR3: TGTGCCAGCACCCTTACCGGGACAGGGAATAATTCACCCCTCCACTTT. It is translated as CASTLTGTGNNSPLHF.

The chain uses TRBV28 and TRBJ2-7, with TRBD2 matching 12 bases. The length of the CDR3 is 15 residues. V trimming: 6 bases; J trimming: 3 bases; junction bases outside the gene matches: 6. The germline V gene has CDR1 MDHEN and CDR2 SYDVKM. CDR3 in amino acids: CASRETSGRIYEQYF. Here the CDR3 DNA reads TGTGCCAGCAGGGAAACTAGCGGGAGGATCTACGAGCAGTACTTC.

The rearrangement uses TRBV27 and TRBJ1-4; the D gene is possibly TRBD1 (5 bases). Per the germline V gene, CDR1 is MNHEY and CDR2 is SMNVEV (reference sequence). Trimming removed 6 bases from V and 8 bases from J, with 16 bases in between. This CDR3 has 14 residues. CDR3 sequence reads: CASRGTGAGEKLFF. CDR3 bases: TGTGCCAGCAGAGGGACTGGGGCCGGGGAAAAACTGTTTTTT.

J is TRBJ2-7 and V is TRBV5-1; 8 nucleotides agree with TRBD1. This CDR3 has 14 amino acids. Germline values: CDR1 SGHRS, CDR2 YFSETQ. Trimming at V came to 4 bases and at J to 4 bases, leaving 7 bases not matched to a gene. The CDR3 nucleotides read TGCGCCAGCAGCCTAGGACAGGGTCTTTACGAGCAGTACTTC. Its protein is CASSLGQGLYEQYF.

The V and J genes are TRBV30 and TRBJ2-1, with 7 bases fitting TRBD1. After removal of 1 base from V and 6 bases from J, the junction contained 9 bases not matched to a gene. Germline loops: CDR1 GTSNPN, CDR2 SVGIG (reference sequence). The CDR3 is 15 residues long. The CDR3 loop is CAWSGGQRRRNEQFF. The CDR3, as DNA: TGTGCCTGGAGTGGGGGACAGCGGCGTCGCAATGAGCAGTTCTTC.

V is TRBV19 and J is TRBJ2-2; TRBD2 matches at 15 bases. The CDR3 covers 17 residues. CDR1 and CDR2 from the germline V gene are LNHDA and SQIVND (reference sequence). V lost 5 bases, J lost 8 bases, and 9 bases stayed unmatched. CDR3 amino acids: CASSPRGLAGGQGELFF. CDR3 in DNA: TGTGCCAGTAGTCCCCGTGGACTAGCGGGAGGGCAGGGGGAGCTGTTTTTT.

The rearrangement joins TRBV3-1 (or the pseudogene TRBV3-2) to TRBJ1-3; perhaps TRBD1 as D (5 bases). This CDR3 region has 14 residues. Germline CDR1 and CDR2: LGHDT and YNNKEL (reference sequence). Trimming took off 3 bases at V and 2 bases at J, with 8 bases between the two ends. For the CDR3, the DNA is TGTGCCAGCAGCCAGACAGTAGCTGGAAACACCATATATTTT. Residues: CASSQTVAGNTIYF.

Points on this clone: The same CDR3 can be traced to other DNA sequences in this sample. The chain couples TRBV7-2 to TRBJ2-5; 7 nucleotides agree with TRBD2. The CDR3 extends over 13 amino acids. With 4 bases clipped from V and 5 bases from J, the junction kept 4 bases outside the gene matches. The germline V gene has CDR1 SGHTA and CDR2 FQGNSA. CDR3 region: CASSSGLGETQYF. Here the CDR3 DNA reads TGTGCCAGCAGCTCTGGACTAGGCGAGACCCAGTACTTC. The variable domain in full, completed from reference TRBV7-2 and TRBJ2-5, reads GAGVSQSPSNKVTEKGKDVELRCDPISGHTALYWYRQSLGQGLEFLIYFQGNSAPDKSGLPSDRFSAERTGGSVSTLTIQRTQQEDSAVYLCASSSGLGETQYFGPGTRLLVL.

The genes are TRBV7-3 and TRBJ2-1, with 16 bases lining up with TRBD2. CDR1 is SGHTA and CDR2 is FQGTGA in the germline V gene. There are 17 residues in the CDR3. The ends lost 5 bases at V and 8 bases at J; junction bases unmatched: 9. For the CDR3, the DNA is TGTGCCAGCAGCCCCTTGGGACTAGCGGGAGGGCCGTATGAGCAGTTCTTC. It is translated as CASSPLGLAGGPYEQFF.

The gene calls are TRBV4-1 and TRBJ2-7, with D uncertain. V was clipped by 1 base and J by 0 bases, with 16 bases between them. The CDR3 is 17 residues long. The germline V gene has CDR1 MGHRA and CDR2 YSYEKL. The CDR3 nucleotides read TGCGCCAGCAGCCAAGGTGTTCTGAGGTCTTACTCCTACGAGCAGTACTTC. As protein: CASSQGVLRSYSYEQYF.

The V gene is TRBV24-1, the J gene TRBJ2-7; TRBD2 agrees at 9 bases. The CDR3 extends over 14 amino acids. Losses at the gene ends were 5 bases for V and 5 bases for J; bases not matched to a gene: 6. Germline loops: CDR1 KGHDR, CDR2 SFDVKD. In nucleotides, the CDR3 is TGTGCCACCAGTGGTGGGACTAGCTATAACGAGCAGTACTTC. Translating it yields CATSGGTSYNEQYF.

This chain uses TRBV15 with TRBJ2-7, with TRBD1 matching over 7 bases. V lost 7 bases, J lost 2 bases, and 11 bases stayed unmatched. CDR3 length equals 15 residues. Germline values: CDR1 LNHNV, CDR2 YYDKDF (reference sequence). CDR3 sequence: CATTPGGSVAYEQYF. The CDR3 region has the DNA TGTGCCACCACCCCAGGGGGTAGCGTTGCCTACGAGCAGTACTTC. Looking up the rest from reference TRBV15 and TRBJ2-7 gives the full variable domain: DAMVIQNPRYQVTQFGKPVTLSCSQTLNHNVMYWYQQKSSQAPKLLFHYYDKDFNNEADTPDNFQSRRPNTSFCFLDIRSPGLGDTAMYLCATTPGGSVAYEQYFGPGTRLTVT.

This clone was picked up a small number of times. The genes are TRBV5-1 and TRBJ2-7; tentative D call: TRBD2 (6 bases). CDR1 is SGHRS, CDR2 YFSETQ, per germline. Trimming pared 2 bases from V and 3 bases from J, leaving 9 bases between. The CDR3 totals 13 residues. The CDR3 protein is CASSLGTFYEQYF. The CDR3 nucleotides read TGCGCCAGCAGCTTAGGGACTTTCTACGAGCAGTACTTC.

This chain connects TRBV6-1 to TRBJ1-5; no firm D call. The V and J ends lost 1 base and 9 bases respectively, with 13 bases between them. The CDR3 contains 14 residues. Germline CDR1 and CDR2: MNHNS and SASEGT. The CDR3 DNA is TGTGCCAGCAGTGAAGGGGCAAATCCGAGGCCCCAGCATTTT. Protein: CASSEGANPRPQHF.

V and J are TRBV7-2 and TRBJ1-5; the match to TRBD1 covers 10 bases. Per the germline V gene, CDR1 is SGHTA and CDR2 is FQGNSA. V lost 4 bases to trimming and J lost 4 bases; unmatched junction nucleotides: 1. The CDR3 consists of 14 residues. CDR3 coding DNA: TGTGCCAGCAGCTCGGGACAGGGGAATCAGCCCCAGCATTTT. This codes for CASSSGQGNQPQHF.

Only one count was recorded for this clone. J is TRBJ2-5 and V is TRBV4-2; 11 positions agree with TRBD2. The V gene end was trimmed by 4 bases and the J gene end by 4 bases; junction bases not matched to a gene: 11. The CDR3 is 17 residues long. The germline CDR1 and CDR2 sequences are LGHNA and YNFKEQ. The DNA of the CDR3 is TGTGCCAGCAGCCCGACAAGCCTAACTAGCGGGAGAGAGACCCAGTACTTC. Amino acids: CASSPTSLTSGRETQYF.

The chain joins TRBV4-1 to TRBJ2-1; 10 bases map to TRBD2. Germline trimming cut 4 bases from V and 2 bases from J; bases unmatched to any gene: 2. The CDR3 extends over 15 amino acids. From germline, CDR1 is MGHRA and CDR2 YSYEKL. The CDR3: CASSLTSGAYNEQFF. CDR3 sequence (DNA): TGCGCCAGCAGCCTAACTAGCGGGGCCTACAATGAGCAGTTCTTC.

CDR3 amino acids: CASSPRGREGPSSTDTQYF. As DNA, the CDR3 is TGCGCCAGCAGCCCCCGGGGGCGGGAGGGCCCTAGCAGCACAGATACGCAGTATTTT. V is TRBV4-1 and J is TRBJ2-3, with TRBD2 matching 9 bases. Losses at the gene ends were 4 bases for V and 0 bases for J; bases not matched to a gene: 14. This CDR3 spans 19 amino acids. Germline assignment: CDR1 MGHRA and CDR2 YSYEKL.

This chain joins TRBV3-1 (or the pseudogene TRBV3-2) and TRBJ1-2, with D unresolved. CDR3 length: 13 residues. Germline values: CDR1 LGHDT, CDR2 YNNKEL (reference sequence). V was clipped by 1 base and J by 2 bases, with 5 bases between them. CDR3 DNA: TGTGCCAGCAGCCAAGTGCGGAACTATGGCTACACCTTC. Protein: CASSQVRNYGYTF.

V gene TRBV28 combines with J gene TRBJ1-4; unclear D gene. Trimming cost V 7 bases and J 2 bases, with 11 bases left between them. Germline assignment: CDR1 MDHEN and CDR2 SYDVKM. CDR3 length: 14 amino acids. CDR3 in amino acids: CASNRGWTNEKLFF. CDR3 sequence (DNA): TGTGCCAGCAATAGAGGGTGGACTAATGAAAAACTGTTTTTT. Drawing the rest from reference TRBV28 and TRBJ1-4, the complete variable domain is DVKVTQSSRYLVKRTGEKVFLECVQDMDHENMFWYRQDPGLGLRLIYFSYDVKMKEKGDIPEGYSVSREKKERFSLILESASTNQTSMYLCASNRGWTNEKLFFGSGTQLSVL.

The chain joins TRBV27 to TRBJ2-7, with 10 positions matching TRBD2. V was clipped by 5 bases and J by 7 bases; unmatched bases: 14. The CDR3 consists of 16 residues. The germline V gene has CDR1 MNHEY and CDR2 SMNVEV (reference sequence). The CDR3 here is CASSPQREGPLGEQYF. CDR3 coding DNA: TGTGCCAGCAGTCCGCAGCGGGAGGGCCCACTAGGAGAGCAGTACTTC.

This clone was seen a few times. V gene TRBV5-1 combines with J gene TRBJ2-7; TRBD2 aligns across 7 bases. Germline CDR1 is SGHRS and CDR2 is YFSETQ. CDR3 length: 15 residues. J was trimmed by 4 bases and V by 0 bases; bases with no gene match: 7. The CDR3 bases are TGCGCCAGCAGCTTGGGAGCGGGAATGGCATACGAGCAGTACTTC. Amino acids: CASSLGAGMAYEQYF.

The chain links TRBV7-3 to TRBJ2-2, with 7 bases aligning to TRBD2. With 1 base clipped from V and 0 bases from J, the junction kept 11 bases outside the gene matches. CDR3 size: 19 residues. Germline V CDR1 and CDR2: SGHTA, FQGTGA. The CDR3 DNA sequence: TGTGCCAGCAGCTTAAATCCCCCACTAGCGCCCTCGAACACCGGGGAGCTGTTTTTT. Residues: CASSLNPPLAPSNTGELFF.

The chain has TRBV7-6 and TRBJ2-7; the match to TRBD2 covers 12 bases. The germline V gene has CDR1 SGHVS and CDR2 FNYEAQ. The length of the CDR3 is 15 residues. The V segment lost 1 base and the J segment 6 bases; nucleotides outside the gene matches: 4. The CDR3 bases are TGTGCCAGCAGCTTAGGGACTAGCGGGACTAGCGAGCAGTACTTC. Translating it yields CASSLGTSGTSEQYF.

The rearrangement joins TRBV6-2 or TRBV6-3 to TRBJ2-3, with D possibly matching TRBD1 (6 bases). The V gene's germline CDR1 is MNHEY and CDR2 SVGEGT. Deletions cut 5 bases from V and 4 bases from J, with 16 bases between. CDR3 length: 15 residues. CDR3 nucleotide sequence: TGTGCCAGCAGTGCCACAGGGATTAGGGCAGATACGCAGTATTTT. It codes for CASSATGIRADTQYF.

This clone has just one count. The CDR3 loop is CASSFGGGKAFF. The CDR3 DNA sequence: TGTGCCAGCAGTTTTGGAGGGGGCAAAGCTTTCTTT. This chain links TRBV28 with TRBJ1-1, with 7 bases fitting TRBD1. V was clipped by 3 bases and J by 9 bases; unmatched bases: 4. Germline-derived CDR1 and CDR2 are MDHEN and SYDVKM. The CDR3 is made up of 12 amino acids.

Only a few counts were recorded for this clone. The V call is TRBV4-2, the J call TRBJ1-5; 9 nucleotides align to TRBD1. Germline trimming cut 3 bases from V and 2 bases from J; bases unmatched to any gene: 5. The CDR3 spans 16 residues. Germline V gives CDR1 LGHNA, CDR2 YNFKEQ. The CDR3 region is CASSQGDRGGNQPQHF. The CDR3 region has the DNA TGTGCCAGCAGCCAGGGCGACAGGGGGGGCAATCAGCCCCAGCATTTT.